This TCR beta chain was identified in a study of shared clonotypes between healthy human individuals. Sequenced by immunoSEQ multiplex PCR; TCRdb stores in-frame clones only, minus some. The sample carries fewer than 400,000 clones, about 74% recorded once. This clone was seen a few times. The germline V gene encodes CDR1 MNHEY and CDR2 SVGAGI. V was shortened by 3 bases and J by 0 bases, with 10 bases between the two germline ends. The CDR3 sequence is 15 residues long. The sample comprised memory CD4+ T cells sorted from blood. Subset indicated: CD45RA-negative fraction. The sequence was collected from a man aged 25 to 45 in good health. This rearrangement joins TRBV6-5 to TRBJ2-3, with no clear D. The CDR3 protein is CASSYLATSTDTQYF. In DNA form, the CDR3 reads TGTGCCAGCAGTTATTTAGCCACCAGCACAGATACGCAGTATTTT.